The present T cell receptor (beta chain) was sequenced within a study of identical twins. The authors used template switching to add a universal primer site and gave cDNA unique molecular identifiers. Via MiXCR, TCRdb re-called the 5' RACE reads, giving one row per CDR3 protein. The sample carries 690,000 or so distinct CDR3 sequences, roughly 6% recorded once. Germline-derived CDR1 and CDR2 are SNHLY and FYNNEI. CDR3 length: 16 amino acids. V gave up 2 bases and J gave up 8 bases, with 19 bases separating them. Sequenced input: naive T cells sorted from blood. This sequence originates from a man aged 18 to 29 in good health. The chain employs TRBV2 and TRBJ2-1, with D possibly TRBD1 on 6 matching bases. CDR3 coding DNA: TGTGCCAGCAGTGAAAGAAGGGGGTTTTGGGTCGATGAGCAGTTCTTC. As protein: CASSERRGFWVDEQFF.